The 12 T cell receptor beta chains below come from one sample, sequenced in a study of T cell responses to AZD1222 COVID-19 vaccine. The protocol was immunoSEQ multiplex PCR, while the TCRdb copy is restricted to in-frame clones and leaves out a portion. In the table there are approximately 89,000 clones, nearly 90% of which are singletons. The material was peripheral blood, obtained on day 0 of AZD1222 vaccination. The receptors were gathered from an adult in good health.

This clone was observed a few times. The J gene is TRBJ1-1, the V gene TRBV4-1, with D possibly matching TRBD1 (6 bases). V was shortened by 6 bases and J by 1 base, with 12 bases between the two germline ends. CDR3 length: 14 amino acids. The germline V gene encodes CDR1 MGHRA and CDR2 YSYEKL. CDR3 sequence: CASRGTLKNTEAFF. The CDR3 DNA reads as TGCGCCAGCAGAGGGACACTAAAGAACACTGAAGCTTTCTTT.

This clone was seen only a few times. This chain connects TRBV6-1 to TRBJ1-2; D might be TRBD1 (5 bases). The CDR3 runs to 13 residues. Trimming stripped 1 base from V and 6 bases from J, with 9 bases between. Germline V CDR1 and CDR2: MNHNS, SASEGT. The DNA for the CDR3 is TGTGCCAGCAGTGAAGACCTGGGGGATGGCTACACCTTC. Translated: CASSEDLGDGYTF.

The rearrangement links TRBV11-2 to TRBJ2-1, with D hard to call. The CDR3 extends over 13 amino acids. V lost 5 bases, J lost 4 bases, and 9 bases lay in between. Germline CDR1 reads SGHAT; CDR2 reads FQNNGV. This chain's CDR3 is CASSLSSYNEQFF. The CDR3 DNA reads as TGTGCCAGCAGCCTAAGTTCATACAATGAGCAGTTCTTC.

The V call is TRBV19, the J call TRBJ2-1; 9 positions agree with TRBD2. Germline-derived CDR1 and CDR2 are LNHDA and SQIVND (reference sequence). V gave up 2 bases and J gave up 5 bases; unmatched junction bases: 7. The CDR3 sequence is 16 residues long. CDR3 sequence reads: CASSILARGGHNEQFF. CDR3 DNA: TGTGCCAGTAGTATATTGGCGCGGGGGGGGCACAATGAGCAGTTCTTC.

The chain joins TRBV4-3 to TRBJ2-5, with D hard to call. V lost 1 base and J 3 bases, leaving 12 bases between the germline ends. Germline V gene data show CDR1 as LGHNA and CDR2 as YSLEER. This CDR3 comprises 15 residues. Written as DNA, the CDR3 is TGCGCCAGCAGCCAAGGGGTGATCGGAAAAGAGACCCAGTACTTC. It specifies CASSQGVIGKETQYF.

J is TRBJ2-5 and V is TRBV11-1; 7 positions match TRBD2. Germline V CDR1 and CDR2: SGHAT, FQDESV (reference sequence). V lost 11 bases, J lost 5 bases, and 11 bases stayed unmatched. CDR3 size: 13 residues. For the CDR3, the DNA is TGTGCCTCCGGGGGAGGGGTATACGAGACCCAGTACTTC. Translated, it gives CASGGGVYETQYF.

V and J are TRBV20-1 and TRBJ1-2; D not resolved. The CDR3 runs 11 residues. CDR1 is DFQATT and CDR2 is SNEGSKA in the germline V gene (reference sequence). Between the trimmed V and J ends, which lost 3 bases and 4 bases, there was a span of 6 bases. The CDR3 DNA reads TGCAGTGCTAGCAGCGGCTATGGCTACACCTTC. Translating it yields CSASSGYGYTF.

The genes are TRBV5-1 and TRBJ1-2; possibly TRBD1 for D (6 bases). The CDR3 is 13 residues long. The ends were cut back, 6 bases at V and 7 bases at J, with 16 bases in the middle. Germline V gene sequence: CDR1 SGHRS, CDR2 YFSETQ. The CDR3 DNA follows: TGCGCCAGCACGTCCTGGGGGCCCGGTGGCTACACCTTC. It encodes CASTSWGPGGYTF.

V usage is TRBV24-1 and J usage is TRBJ2-5, with 9 bases that match TRBD1. Looked up from germline, CDR1 is KGHDR and CDR2 is SFDVKD. V shed 10 bases and J 2 bases; nucleotides not matched to a gene: 4. CDR3 size: 13 residues. The CDR3 coding sequence is TGTGCCACTGGGACAGGGAAGCAAGAGACCCAGTACTTC. Residues: CATGTGKQETQYF.

The chain couples TRBV3-1 (or the pseudogene TRBV3-2) to TRBJ1-2; D possibly corresponds to TRBD1 (6 bases). This CDR3 spans 15 amino acids. V lost 0 bases and J 6 bases, leaving 14 bases between the germline ends. Germline lookup yields CDR1 LGHDT and CDR2 YNNKEL (reference sequence). The DNA for the CDR3 is TGTGCCAGCAGCCAAGAGTTAGCTCAGGGGAATGGCTACACCTTC. Its protein product is CASSQELAQGNGYTF.

V is TRBV3-1 (or the pseudogene TRBV3-2) and J is TRBJ1-3; TRBD1 matches 7 bases. V lost 4 bases, J lost 9 bases, and 15 bases stayed unmatched. Germline V gene data show CDR1 as LGHDT and CDR2 as YNNKEL (reference sequence). The CDR3 totals 16 residues. The CDR3 nucleotides read TGTGCCAGCAGCCCTCAAAGGAAGGGGGCCCTGGGCACCATATATTTT. Its protein product is CASSPQRKGALGTIYF.

The chain joins TRBV28 to TRBJ1-4, with 10 positions matching TRBD1. The CDR3 contains 15 residues. With V trimmed by 3 bases and J by 8 bases, 6 bases remained unmatched. The germline CDR1 and CDR2 sequences are MDHEN and SYDVKM. The CDR3 loop is CASSFQTGGREKLFF. DNA of the CDR3: TGTGCCAGCAGTTTCCAGACAGGGGGCAGAGAAAAACTGTTTTTT. The full variable domain, in which reference TRBV28 and TRBJ1-4 provide the parts outside the CDR3, is DVKVTQSSRYLVKRTGEKVFLECVQDMDHENMFWYRQDPGLGLRLIYFSYDVKMKEKGDIPEGYSVSREKKERFSLILESASTNQTSMYLCASSFQTGGREKLFFGSGTQLSVL.